This T cell receptor beta chain is from a study of blood T cell repertoires in COVID-19. CDR3 length equals 15 residues. Trimming removed 1 base at V and 0 bases at J, with 9 bases between. Germline loops: CDR1 SGHVS, CDR2 FQNEAQ. This clone was seen a single time. This table comes from immunoSEQ multiplex PCR, and its TCRdb copy is limited to in-frame clones, with some not included. This sample has about 100,000 clones, with around nine tenths found just once. The chain has TRBV7-8 and TRBJ1-2; tentative D call: TRBD1 (5 bases). What was sequenced was peripheral blood. The clonotype originates from a human donor in a cohort sampled during active COVID-19. DNA for the CDR3: TGTGCCAGCAGCTTAGTGCCAGGGACTAACTATGGCTACACCTTC. Protein sequence: CASSLVPGTNYGYTF.